The clone carrying this T cell receptor beta chain has more than one count but fewer than ten. Its antigen is not identified. At one of its ends the junction is not consistent with the germline gene, which may arise from a read error. The germline V gene has CDR1 SGHKS and CDR2 YYEKEE (reference sequence). CDR3 length: 16 residues. This entry is derived from a study of T cell repertoires in cytomegalovirus infection. From the reads, TCRdb called clonotypes with MiXCR, one entry per CDR3 protein. The sample contains about 530,000 distinct CDR3 sequences, around 27% of which appear only once. Study-wide results and limits: Cumulative public TCR beta family frequency identified CMV carriers with the relevant HLA.

The receptor was isolated from a human donor in good health (CMV status not recorded). Some clones in this sample may be carry-over from other donors' samples. Sequencing input: PBMCs. The chain is built from TRBV5-5 and TRBJ2-7; 7 bases match TRBD2. This CDR3 reads CASRLAAAGVQYEQYF. The CDR3 coding sequence is TGTGCCAGCAGATTGGCGGCCGCGGGAGTTCAGTACGAGCAGTACTTC.